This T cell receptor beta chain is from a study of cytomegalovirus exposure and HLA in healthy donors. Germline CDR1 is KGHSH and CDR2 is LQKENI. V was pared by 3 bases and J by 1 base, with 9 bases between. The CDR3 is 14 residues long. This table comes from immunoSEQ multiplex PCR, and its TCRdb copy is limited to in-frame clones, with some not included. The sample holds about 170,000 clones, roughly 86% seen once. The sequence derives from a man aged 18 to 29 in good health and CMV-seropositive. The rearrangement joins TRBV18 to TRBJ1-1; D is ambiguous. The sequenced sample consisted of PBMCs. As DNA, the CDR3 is TGTGCCAGCTCACCGAAACGGGAGAACACTGAAGCTTTCTTT. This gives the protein CASSPKRENTEAFF.